This TCR beta chain was obtained from a study of blood T cell repertoires in COVID-19. Study-level information: COVID-19 samples collected from the United States, Italy and Spain covered acute and convalescent phases. Sources were T cells, B-cell-depleted T cells, or PBMCs; the material itself was cDNA or gDNA.

Assay used: immunoSEQ multiplex PCR; TCRdb lists only in-frame clones, some missing. The data show hundreds of thousands of clones, roughly 88% seen once. The sequenced sample consisted of peripheral blood. The receptor comes from a man older than 75 with acute or convalescent COVID-19.

The CDR3 region has the DNA TGTGCCAGCACCCGTGGGACAGGGGAGAACCAGCCCCAGCATTTT. Its translation: CASTRGTGENQPQHF. V usage is TRBV6-5 and J usage is TRBJ1-5; TRBD1 aligns across 10 bases. Trimming took 7 bases from V and 7 from J; bases not matched to a gene: 10. Looked up from germline, CDR1 is MNHEY and CDR2 is SVGAGI. The CDR3 loop spans 15 amino acids.